This T cell receptor (beta chain) was identified in a study of T cell changes during pregnancy in multiple sclerosis. Germline CDR1 LGHNA, CDR2 YNFKEQ. This CDR3 spans 16 amino acids. The V and J ends lost 0 bases and 9 bases, in that order; junction bases with no gene match: 11. TCRdb keeps only in-frame clones here, not all; method: immunoSEQ multiplex PCR. The profile shows roughly 74,000 clones, about nine tenths of them singletons. The V call is TRBV4-2, the J call TRBJ2-5; 9 bases fit TRBD2. This specimen consisted of peripheral blood, obtained before pregnancy. This receptor was obtained from a female donor with multiple sclerosis, enrolled in a pregnancy study. CDR3 in DNA: TGTGCCAGCAGCCAAGAATATACTAGCGGGTACCTTCCCCAGTACTTC. It is translated as CASSQEYTSGYLPQYF.